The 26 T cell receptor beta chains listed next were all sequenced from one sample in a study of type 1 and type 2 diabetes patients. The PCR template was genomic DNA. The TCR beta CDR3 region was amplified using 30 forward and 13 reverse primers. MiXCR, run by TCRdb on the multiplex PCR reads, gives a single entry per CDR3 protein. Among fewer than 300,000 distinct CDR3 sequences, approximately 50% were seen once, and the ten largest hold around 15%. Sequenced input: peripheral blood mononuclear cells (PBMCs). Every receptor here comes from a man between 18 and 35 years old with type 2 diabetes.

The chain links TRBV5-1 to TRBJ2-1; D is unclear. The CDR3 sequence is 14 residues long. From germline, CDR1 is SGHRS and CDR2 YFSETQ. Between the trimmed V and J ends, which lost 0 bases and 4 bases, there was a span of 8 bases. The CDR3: CASSLGGKYNEQFF. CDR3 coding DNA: TGCGCCAGCAGCTTGGGTGGCAAGTACAATGAGCAGTTCTTC.

The CDR3 region has the DNA TGTGCCATCAGCGCCCGGGACAGAGACTCCTACGAGCAGTACTTC. Encoded protein: CAISARDRDSYEQYF. The chain recombines TRBV10-3 with TRBJ2-7; 7 nucleotides match TRBD1. The CDR3 is made up of 15 amino acids. Trimming removed 6 bases from V and 0 bases from J; junction bases left unmatched: 8. CDR1 is ENHRY and CDR2 is SYGVKD in the germline V gene.

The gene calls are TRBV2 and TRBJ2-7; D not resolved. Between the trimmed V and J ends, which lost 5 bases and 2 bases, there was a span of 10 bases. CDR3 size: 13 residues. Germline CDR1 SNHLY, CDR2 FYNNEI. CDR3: CASSSQVTYEQYF. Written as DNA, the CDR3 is TGTGCCAGCAGTTCGCAGGTTACCTACGAGCAGTACTTC.

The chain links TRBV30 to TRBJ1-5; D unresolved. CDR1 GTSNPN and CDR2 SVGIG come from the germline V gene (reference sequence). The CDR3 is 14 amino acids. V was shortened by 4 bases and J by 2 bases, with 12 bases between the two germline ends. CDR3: CAWMPKLRNQPQHF. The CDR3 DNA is TGTGCCTGGATGCCAAAGCTTCGCAATCAGCCCCAGCATTTT.

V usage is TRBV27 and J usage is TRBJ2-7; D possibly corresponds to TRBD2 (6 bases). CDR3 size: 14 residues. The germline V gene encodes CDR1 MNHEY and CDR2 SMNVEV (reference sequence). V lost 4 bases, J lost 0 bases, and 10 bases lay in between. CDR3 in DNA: TGTGCCAGCAGTTACCTCGGGGGCTCCTACGAGCAGTACTTC. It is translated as CASSYLGGSYEQYF.

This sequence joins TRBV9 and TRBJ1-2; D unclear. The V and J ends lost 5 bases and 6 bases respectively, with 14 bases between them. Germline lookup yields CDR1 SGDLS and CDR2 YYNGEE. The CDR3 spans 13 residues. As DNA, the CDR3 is TGTGCCAGCAGTTATAAATCAGCGGATGGCTACACCTTC. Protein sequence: CASSYKSADGYTF. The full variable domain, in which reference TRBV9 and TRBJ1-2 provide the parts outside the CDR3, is DSGVTQTPKHLITATGQRVTLRCSPRSGDLSVYWYQQSLDQGLQFLIQYYNGEERAKGNILERFSAQQFPDLHSELNLSSLELGDSALYFCASSYKSADGYTFGSGTRLTVV.

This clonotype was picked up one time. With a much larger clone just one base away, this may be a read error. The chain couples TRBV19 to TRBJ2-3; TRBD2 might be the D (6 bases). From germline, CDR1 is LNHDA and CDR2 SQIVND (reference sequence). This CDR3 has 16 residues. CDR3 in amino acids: CASSPPPGLGTDTQSF. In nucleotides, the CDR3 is TGTGCCAGTAGTCCTCCCCCGGGACTTGGCACAGATACGCAGTCTTTT.

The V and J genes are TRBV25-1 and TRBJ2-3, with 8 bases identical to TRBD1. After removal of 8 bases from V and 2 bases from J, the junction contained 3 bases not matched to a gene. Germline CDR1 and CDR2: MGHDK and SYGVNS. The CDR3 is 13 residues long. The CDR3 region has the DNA TGTGCCAGCGGACAGGGAGACACAGATACGCAGTATTTT. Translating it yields CASGQGDTDTQYF. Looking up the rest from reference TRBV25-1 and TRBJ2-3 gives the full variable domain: EADIYQTPRYLVIGTGKKITLECSQTMGHDKMYWYQQDPGMELHLIHYSYGVNSTEKGDLSSESTVSRIRTEHFPLTLESARPSHTSQYLCASGQGDTDTQYFGPGTRLTVL.

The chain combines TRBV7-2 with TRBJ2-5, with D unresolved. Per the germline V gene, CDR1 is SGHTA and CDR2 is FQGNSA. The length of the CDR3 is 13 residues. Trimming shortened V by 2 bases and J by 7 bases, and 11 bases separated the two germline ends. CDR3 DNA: TGTGCCAGCAGCTTACTAGATCCAGGGACCCAGTACTTC. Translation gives CASSLLDPGTQYF.

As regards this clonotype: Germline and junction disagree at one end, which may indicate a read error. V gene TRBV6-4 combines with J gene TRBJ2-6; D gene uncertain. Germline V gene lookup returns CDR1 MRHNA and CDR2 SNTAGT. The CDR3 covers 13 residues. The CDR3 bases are TGTGCCAGCAGTTACTCTCGGACCTACGTCCTGACTTTC. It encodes CASSYSRTYVLTF.

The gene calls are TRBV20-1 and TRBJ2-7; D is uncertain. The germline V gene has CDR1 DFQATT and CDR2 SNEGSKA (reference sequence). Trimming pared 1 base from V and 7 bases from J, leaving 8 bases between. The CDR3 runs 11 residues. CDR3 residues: CSARVVNEQYF. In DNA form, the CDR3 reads TGCAGTGCTAGAGTAGTGAATGAGCAGTACTTC.

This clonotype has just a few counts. CDR3 nucleotide sequence: TGTGCCTGGAGTGTAGAGGGGACAAGGGCGTATTTT. Amino acid sequence: CAWSVEGTRAYF. The chain carries TRBV30 and TRBJ2-3, with D possibly matching TRBD1 (6 bases). In germline, CDR1 is GTSNPN, CDR2 SVGIG (reference sequence). This CDR3 comprises 12 residues. V lost 0 bases to trimming and J lost 14 bases, with 15 bases between them.

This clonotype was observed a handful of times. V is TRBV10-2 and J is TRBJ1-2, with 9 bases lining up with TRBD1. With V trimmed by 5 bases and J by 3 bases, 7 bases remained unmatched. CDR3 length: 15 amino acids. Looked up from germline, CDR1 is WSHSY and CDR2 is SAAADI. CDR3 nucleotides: TGCGCCAGCAGTTCAAGACGGACAGGGGACTATGGCTACACCTTC. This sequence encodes CASSSRRTGDYGYTF.

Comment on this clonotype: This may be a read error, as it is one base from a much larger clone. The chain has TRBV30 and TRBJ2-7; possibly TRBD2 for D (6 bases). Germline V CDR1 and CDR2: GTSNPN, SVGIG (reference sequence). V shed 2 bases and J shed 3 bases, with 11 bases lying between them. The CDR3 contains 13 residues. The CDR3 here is CAWSTGLNYEQYF. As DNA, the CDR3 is TGTGCCTGGAGTACCGGACTAAACTACGAGCAGTACTTC.

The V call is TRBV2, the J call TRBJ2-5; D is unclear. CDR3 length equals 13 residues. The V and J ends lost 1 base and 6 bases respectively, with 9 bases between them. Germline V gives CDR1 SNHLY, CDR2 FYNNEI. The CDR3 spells CASSEVELQTQYF. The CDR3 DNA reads TGTGCCAGCAGTGAAGTTGAGTTGCAGACCCAGTACTTC.

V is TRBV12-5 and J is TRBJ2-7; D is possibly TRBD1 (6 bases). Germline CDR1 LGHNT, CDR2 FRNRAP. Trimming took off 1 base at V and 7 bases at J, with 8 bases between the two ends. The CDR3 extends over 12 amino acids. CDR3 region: CASGLGTGEQYF. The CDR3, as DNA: TGTGCTAGTGGTTTGGGTACAGGGGAGCAGTACTTC. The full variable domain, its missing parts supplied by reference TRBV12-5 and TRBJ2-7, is DARVTQTPRHKVTEMGQEVTMRCQPILGHNTVFWYRQTMMQGLELLAYFRNRAPLDDSGMPKDRFSAEMPDATLATLKIQPSEPRDSAVYFCASGLGTGEQYFGPGTRLTVT.

In nucleotides, the CDR3 is TGTGCCAGCAGCCCGACAGGGGGCGCCCCCAAAAACATTCAGTACTTC. The encoded protein is CASSPTGGAPKNIQYF. The chain is built from TRBV7-4 and TRBJ2-4; 10 bases are shared with TRBD1. The CDR3 is 16 residues long. After removal of 5 bases from V and 2 bases from J, the junction contained 6 bases not matched to a gene. Germline CDR1 reads SGHVT; CDR2 reads SQSDAQ.

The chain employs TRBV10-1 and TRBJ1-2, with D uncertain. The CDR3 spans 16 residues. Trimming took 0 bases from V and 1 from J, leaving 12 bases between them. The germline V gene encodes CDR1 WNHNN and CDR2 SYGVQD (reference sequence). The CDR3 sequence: CASSESGIESNYGYTF. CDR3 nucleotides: TGCGCCAGCAGTGAGTCCGGGATAGAGAGTAACTATGGCTACACCTTC.

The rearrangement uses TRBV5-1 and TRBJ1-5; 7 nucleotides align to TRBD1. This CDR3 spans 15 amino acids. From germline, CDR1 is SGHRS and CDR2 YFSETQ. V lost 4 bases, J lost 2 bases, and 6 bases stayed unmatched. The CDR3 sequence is CASSLGGQGNQPQHF. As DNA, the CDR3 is TGCGCCAGCAGCCTAGGAGGACAGGGCAATCAGCCCCAGCATTTT. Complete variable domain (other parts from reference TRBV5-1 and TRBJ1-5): KAGVTQTPRYLIKTRGQQVTLSCSPISGHRSVSWYQQTPGQGLQFLFEYFSETQRNKGNFPGRFSGRQFSNSRSEMNVSTLELGDSALYLCASSLGGQGNQPQHFGDGTRLSIL.

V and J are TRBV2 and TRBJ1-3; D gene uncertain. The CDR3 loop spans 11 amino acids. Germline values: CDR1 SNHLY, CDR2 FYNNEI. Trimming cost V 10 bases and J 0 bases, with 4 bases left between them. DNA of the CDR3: TGTGCCATCTTCTCTGGAAACACCATATATTTT. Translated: CAIFSGNTIYF.

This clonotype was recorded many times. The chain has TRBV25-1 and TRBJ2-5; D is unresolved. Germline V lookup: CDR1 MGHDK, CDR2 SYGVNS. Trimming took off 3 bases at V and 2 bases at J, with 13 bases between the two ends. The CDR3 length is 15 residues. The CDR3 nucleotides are TGTGCCAGCAGTGACGGCCTAGACCCTCAAGAGACCCAGTACTTC. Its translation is CASSDGLDPQETQYF.

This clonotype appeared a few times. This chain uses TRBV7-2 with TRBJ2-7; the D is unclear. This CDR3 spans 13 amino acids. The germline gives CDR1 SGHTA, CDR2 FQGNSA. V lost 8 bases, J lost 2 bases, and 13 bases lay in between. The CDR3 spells CASSFPGPYEQYF. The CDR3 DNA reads TGTGCCAGCTCGTTCCCAGGTCCCTACGAGCAGTACTTC.

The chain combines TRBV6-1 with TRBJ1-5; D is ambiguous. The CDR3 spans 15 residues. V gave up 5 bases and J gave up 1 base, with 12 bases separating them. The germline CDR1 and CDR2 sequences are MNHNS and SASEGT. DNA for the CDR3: TGTGCCAGCAGTTACGGAAGGGAGAGCAATCAGCCCCAGCATTTT. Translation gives CASSYGRESNQPQHF.

The CDR3 DNA sequence: TGCAGTGCTACAGGGACTAGCGGGAGTGTGACGGAGACCCAGTACTTC. It is translated as CSATGTSGSVTETQYF. The J gene is TRBJ2-7, the V gene TRBV20-1; TRBD2 aligns across 14 bases. The last part of the DNA fits TRBJ2-5 better; the J call may be wrong. CDR3 length: 16 amino acids. Germline V gene sequence: CDR1 DFQATT, CDR2 SNEGSKA (reference sequence).

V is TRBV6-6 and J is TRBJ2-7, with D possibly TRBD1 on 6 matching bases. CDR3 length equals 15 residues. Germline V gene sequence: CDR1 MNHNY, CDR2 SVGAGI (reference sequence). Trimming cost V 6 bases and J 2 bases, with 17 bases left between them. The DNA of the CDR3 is TGTGCCAGCAGCGAGGACAGCCTAAAGACCTACGAGCAGTACTTC. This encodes CASSEDSLKTYEQYF.

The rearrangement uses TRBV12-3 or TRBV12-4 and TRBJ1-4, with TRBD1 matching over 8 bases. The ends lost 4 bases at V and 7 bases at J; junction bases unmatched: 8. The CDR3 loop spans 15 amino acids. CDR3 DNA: TGTGCCAGCAGTTATTCCGACAGGGGTATTGAAAAACTGTTTTTT. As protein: CASSYSDRGIEKLFF.